These T cell receptor beta chains were read from a single sample in a study of T cells in Graves' hyperthyroidism and ophthalmopathy. TCRdb analysed the multiplex PCR reads with MiXCR anew, one entry per CDR3 protein. The profile covers around 300,000 distinct CDR3 sequences, with 11% to 15% appearing a single time and roughly 24% taken by the ten largest. Input material: blood. These receptors originate from a woman in her thirties with Graves' hyperthyroidism. Both conserved end residues are part of each CDR3. Each record gives: V gene, D gene, clone size, J gene, CDR3 DNA, CDR3 protein. A D gene is named only where the DNA matches it firmly. Clone sizes are given selectively: once, few, many, or a class where the clone is expanded.

V gene: TRBV29-1; D gene: -; clone size: -; J gene: TRBJ2-2; CDR3 DNA: TGCAGCGTTGAACTAGACGGCGGGGAGCTGTTTTTT; CDR3 protein: CSVELDGGELFF
V gene: TRBV5-1; D gene: -; clone size: many; J gene: TRBJ2-7; CDR3 DNA: TGCGCCAGCAGGTCCCAAGGGGGGGGCGAGCAGTACTTC; CDR3 protein: CASRSQGGGEQYF
V gene: TRBV6-1; D gene: TRBD2; clone size: many; J gene: TRBJ2-5; CDR3 DNA: TGTGCCAGCAGGTCTAGCGGGTTTGGGACCCAGTACTTC; CDR3 protein: CASRSSGFGTQYF
V gene: TRBV3-1; D gene: -; clone size: -; J gene: TRBJ2-1; CDR3 DNA: TGTGCCAGCAGCCAAGGCCCGTATGAGCAGTTCTTC; CDR3 protein: CASSQGPYEQFF
V gene: TRBV20-1; D gene: -; clone size: many; J gene: TRBJ1-1; CDR3 DNA: TGCAGTGCTAGAGATTTAATGGGGGGCGCCGGATCAGGCACTGAAGCTTTCTTT; CDR3 protein: CSARDLMGGAGSGTEAFF
V gene: TRBV9; D gene: TRBD2; clone size: -; J gene: TRBJ2-1; CDR3 DNA: TGTGCCAGCAGCGTAGTAAGTAGCGGGGGCCCCTACAATGAGCAGTTCTTC; CDR3 protein: CASSVVSSGGPYNEQFF
V gene: TRBV27; D gene: TRBD2; clone size: many; J gene: TRBJ2-7; CDR3 DNA: TGTGCCAGCAGTTTAGCGGGAGCGGGATACGAGCAGTACTTC; CDR3 protein: CASSLAGAGYEQYF
V gene: TRBV3-1; D gene: TRBD1; clone size: few; J gene: TRBJ2-7; CDR3 DNA: TGTGCCAGCAGCCCCCGGGACAGGTTCTCCTACGAGCAGTACTTC; CDR3 protein: CASSPRDRFSYEQYF
V gene: TRBV11-1; D gene: TRBD2; clone size: many; J gene: TRBJ2-5; CDR3 DNA: TGTGCCAGCAGCTTAGGTCGACTAGCGGGGATCCAAGAGACCCAGTACTTC; CDR3 protein: CASSLGRLAGIQETQYF
V gene: TRBV20-1; D gene: -; clone size: few; J gene: TRBJ1-1; CDR3 DNA: TGCAGTGCTAGAGAAAAGGGGACGGGGAACACTGAAGCTTTCTTT; CDR3 protein: CSAREKGTGNTEAFF
V gene: TRBV27; D gene: TRBD2; clone size: few; J gene: TRBJ2-3; CDR3 DNA: TGTGCCAGCAGTAGCATTAAGGGAGTAGCGGGACCGGGAGATACGCAGTATTTT; CDR3 protein: CASSSIKGVAGPGDTQYF
V gene: TRBV28; D gene: -; clone size: many; J gene: TRBJ1-1; CDR3 DNA: TGTGCCAGCAGTCCAGTGGGAACGGCTGAAGCTTTCTTT; CDR3 protein: CASSPVGTAEAFF
V gene: TRBV20-1; D gene: TRBD1; clone size: -; J gene: TRBJ2-3; CDR3 DNA: TGCAGTGCTCAACCCCTGGACAGGGGGACAGATACGCAGTATTTT; CDR3 protein: CSAQPLDRGTDTQYF
V gene: TRBV12-5; D gene: -; clone size: many; J gene: TRBJ1-3; CDR3 DNA: TGTGCTAGTGGTTTGGTAGGGGGTATTGGAAACACCATATATTTT; CDR3 protein: CASGLVGGIGNTIYF
V gene: TRBV20-1; D gene: -; clone size: few; J gene: TRBJ2-1; CDR3 DNA: TGCAGTGCTAGAGGGTCCAGCCCGGATGAGCAGTTCTTC; CDR3 protein: CSARGSSPDEQFF
V gene: TRBV20-1; D gene: -; clone size: -; J gene: TRBJ1-2; CDR3 DNA: TGCAGTGGGGGACTTAGCTATGGCTACACCTTC; CDR3 protein: CSGGLSYGYTF
V gene: TRBV20-1; D gene: -; clone size: -; J gene: TRBJ2-7; CDR3 DNA: TGCAGTGCTAGATCAGGGCGGGCCGACTCCTACGAGCAGTACTTC; CDR3 protein: CSARSGRADSYEQYF
V gene: TRBV25-1; D gene: -; clone size: many; J gene: TRBJ2-1; CDR3 DNA: TGTGCCAGCAGTGAATGGAGTAGCGGCTACAATGAGCAGTTCTTC; CDR3 protein: CASSEWSSGYNEQFF
V gene: TRBV15; D gene: TRBD2; clone size: many; J gene: TRBJ2-3; CDR3 DNA: TGTGCCACCAGCAGAAAAAAACTAGCGGGAGCGACAGATACGCAGTATTTT; CDR3 protein: CATSRKKLAGATDTQYF
V gene: TRBV2; D gene: TRBD2; clone size: many; J gene: TRBJ2-1; CDR3 DNA: TGTGCCAGCAAGAACGCTAGCGGGGCATACAATGAGCAGTTCTTC; CDR3 protein: CASKNASGAYNEQFF
V gene: TRBV11-2; D gene: -; clone size: few; J gene: TRBJ2-7; CDR3 DNA: TGTGCCAGCAGCCCAGAGGCAACAGTGGGCTACGAGCAGTACTTC; CDR3 protein: CASSPEATVGYEQYF
V gene: TRBV7-2; D gene: -; clone size: many; J gene: TRBJ1-2; CDR3 DNA: TGTGCCAGCAGCTCGCCAGGGTCTAAACGCCTTGGCTACACCTTC; CDR3 protein: CASSSPGSKRLGYTF
V gene: TRBV20-1; D gene: -; clone size: few; J gene: TRBJ1-6; CDR3 DNA: TGCAGTGCTAGAGATCCTGGGACACCCTCCGTCGTTGGTTCACCCCTCCACTTT; CDR3 protein: CSARDPGTPSVVGSPLHF
V gene: TRBV7-2; D gene: TRBD1; clone size: -; J gene: TRBJ2-5; CDR3 DNA: TGTGCCAGCAGCCAGGACAGGGTGGTGGAGACCCAGTACTTC; CDR3 protein: CASSQDRVVETQYF
V gene: TRBV28; D gene: -; clone size: many; J gene: TRBJ2-7; CDR3 DNA: TGTGCCAGCAATACCCGGGTAACTCAGGTCGACGAGCAGTACTTC; CDR3 protein: CASNTRVTQVDEQYF
V gene: TRBV12-3/TRBV12-4; D gene: -; clone size: -; J gene: TRBJ2-1; CDR3 DNA: TGTGCCAGCAGGCCCAGTGAGTCGCGGAGCGACAATGAGCAGTTCTTC; CDR3 protein: CASRPSESRSDNEQFF
V gene: TRBV12-3/TRBV12-4; D gene: TRBD2; clone size: many; J gene: TRBJ2-7; CDR3 DNA: TGTGCCAGCAGTTCAGCGGGAGGCCCACTCCTAAGCTACGAGCAGTACTTC; CDR3 protein: CASSSAGGPLLSYEQYF
V gene: TRBV3-1; D gene: TRBD2; clone size: few; J gene: TRBJ2-7; CDR3 DNA: TGTGCCAGCAGCCAAGATAGCGGGAGAGCCTACGAGCAGTACTTC; CDR3 protein: CASSQDSGRAYEQYF
V gene: TRBV6-6; D gene: TRBD1; clone size: many; J gene: TRBJ1-1; CDR3 DNA: TGTGCCAGCAGTTACTCCCTAGCAGGACAGGGTGGCTACACTGAAGCTTTCTTT; CDR3 protein: CASSYSLAGQGGYTEAFF
V gene: TRBV28; D gene: TRBD1; clone size: few; J gene: TRBJ1-4; CDR3 DNA: TGTGCCAGCAGTTCCCTGTGGTGGGACAGGGGGCGTGAAAAACTGTTTTTT; CDR3 protein: CASSSLWWDRGREKLFF
V gene: TRBV12-3/TRBV12-4; D gene: TRBD1; clone size: many; J gene: TRBJ2-7; CDR3 DNA: TGTGCCAGCAGTTTTTGGGGAACAGGGGAGTACGAGCAGTACTTC; CDR3 protein: CASSFWGTGEYEQYF
V gene: TRBV7-9; D gene: -; clone size: many; J gene: TRBJ2-5; CDR3 DNA: TGTGCCAGCAGCCTAGGGATTCAAGAGACCCAGTACTTC; CDR3 protein: CASSLGIQETQYF
V gene: TRBV3-1; D gene: -; clone size: few; J gene: TRBJ1-5; CDR3 DNA: TGTGCCAGCAGCCTAACCCTCGGGTGGCCCCAGCATTTT; CDR3 protein: CASSLTLGWPQHF
V gene: TRBV3-1; D gene: -; clone size: few; J gene: TRBJ2-3; CDR3 DNA: TGTGCCAGCAGCCAAGCGTGGGCTCCCACAGATACGCAGTATTTT; CDR3 protein: CASSQAWAPTDTQYF
V gene: TRBV7-3; D gene: -; clone size: few; J gene: TRBJ2-1; CDR3 DNA: TGTGCCAGCAGCCCTAACACCGTGCTTGCCTACAATGAGCAGTTCTTC; CDR3 protein: CASSPNTVLAYNEQFF
V gene: TRBV6-1; D gene: TRBD2; clone size: many; J gene: TRBJ2-7; CDR3 DNA: TGTGCCAGCAGCCAAGGGACTAGTGGCTACGAGCAGTACTTC; CDR3 protein: CASSQGTSGYEQYF
V gene: TRBV9; D gene: -; clone size: few; J gene: TRBJ2-6; CDR3 DNA: TGTGCCAGCAGCGTAGCCTCTGGGGCCAACGTCCTGACTTTC; CDR3 protein: CASSVASGANVLTF
V gene: TRBV5-4; D gene: -; clone size: few; J gene: TRBJ2-2; CDR3 DNA: TGTGCCAGCAGCCTAGAAAAAATGGGCGCCGGGGAGCTGTTTTTT; CDR3 protein: CASSLEKMGAGELFF
V gene: TRBV5-6; D gene: -; clone size: -; J gene: TRBJ2-7; CDR3 DNA: TGTGCCAGCAGCTTGCTCCAGGCCTTGATTGACGAGCAGTACTTC; CDR3 protein: CASSLLQALIDEQYF
V gene: TRBV2; D gene: -; clone size: few; J gene: TRBJ2-6; CDR3 DNA: TGTGCCAAGCAGAGCTCTGGGGCCCACGTCCTGACTTTC; CDR3 protein: CAKQSSGAHVLTF
V gene: TRBV5-1; D gene: -; clone size: many; J gene: TRBJ2-1; CDR3 DNA: TGCGCCAGCAGCTTGGATGGGGGAAGCTCCTACAATGAGCAGTTCTTC; CDR3 protein: CASSLDGGSSYNEQFF
V gene: TRBV6-6; D gene: TRBD2; clone size: many; J gene: TRBJ2-7; CDR3 DNA: TGTGCCAGCAGTTACTTCGGGGCTAGCGGGGGCTACGAGCAGTACTTC; CDR3 protein: CASSYFGASGGYEQYF